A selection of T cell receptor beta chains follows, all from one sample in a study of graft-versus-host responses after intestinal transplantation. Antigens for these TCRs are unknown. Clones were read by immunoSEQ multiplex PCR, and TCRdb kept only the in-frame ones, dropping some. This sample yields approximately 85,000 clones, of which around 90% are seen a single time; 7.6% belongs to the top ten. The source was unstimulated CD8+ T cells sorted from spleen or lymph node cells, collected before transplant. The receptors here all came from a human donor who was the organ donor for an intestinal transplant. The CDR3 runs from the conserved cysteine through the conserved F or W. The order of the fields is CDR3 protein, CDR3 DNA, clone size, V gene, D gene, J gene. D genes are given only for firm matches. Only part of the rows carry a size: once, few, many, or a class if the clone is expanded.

cdr3_aa: CASRSATGGAFF
cdr3_nt: TGTGCCAGCAGATCCGCGACAGGTGGAGCTTTCTTT
clone_size: once
v_call: TRBV6-5
d_call: -
j_call: TRBJ1-1

cdr3_aa: CASSQDPTSGIYNEQFF
cdr3_nt: TGCGCCAGCAGCCAAGACCCGACTAGCGGAATATACAATGAGCAGTTCTTC
clone_size: -
v_call: TRBV4-1
d_call: TRBD2
j_call: TRBJ2-1

cdr3_aa: CASSQDQGAGQPQHF
cdr3_nt: TGCGCCAGCAGCCAAGATCAGGGGGCAGGGCAGCCCCAGCATTTT
clone_size: -
v_call: TRBV4-1
d_call: TRBD1
j_call: TRBJ1-5

cdr3_aa: CASSLAISGGGTDTQYF
cdr3_nt: TGTGCCAGCAGCTTAGCTATCAGCGGGGGAGGAACAGATACGCAGTATTTT
clone_size: -
v_call: TRBV7-9
d_call: TRBD2
j_call: TRBJ2-3

cdr3_aa: CASSPSEGLNPNYGYTF
cdr3_nt: TGTGCCAGCAGCCCCTCGGAGGGTCTCAACCCAAACTATGGCTACACCTTC
clone_size: -
v_call: TRBV13
d_call: -
j_call: TRBJ1-2

cdr3_aa: CASSQFWQVDQPQHF
cdr3_nt: TGCGCCAGCAGTCAATTTTGGCAGGTTGATCAGCCCCAGCATTTT
clone_size: -
v_call: TRBV23-1
d_call: -
j_call: TRBJ1-5

cdr3_aa: CASSAGGGNQPQHF
cdr3_nt: TGTGCCAGCAGCGCAGGCGGGGGGAATCAGCCCCAGCATTTT
clone_size: -
v_call: TRBV9
d_call: -
j_call: TRBJ1-5

cdr3_aa: CASSPLSSYEQYF
cdr3_nt: TGTGCCAGCAGCCCCTTATCCTCCTACGAGCAGTACTTC
clone_size: -
v_call: TRBV11-3
d_call: -
j_call: TRBJ2-7

cdr3_aa: CASSVAREETQYF
cdr3_nt: TGTGCCAGCAGCGTAGCCAGGGAGGAGACCCAGTACTTC
clone_size: -
v_call: TRBV9
d_call: -
j_call: TRBJ2-5

cdr3_aa: CASSLGTGELFF
cdr3_nt: TGTGCCAGCAGCCTAGGCACCGGGGAGCTGTTTTTT
clone_size: -
v_call: TRBV27
d_call: -
j_call: TRBJ2-2

cdr3_aa: CASSSGQGAFEQYF
cdr3_nt: TGTGCCAGCAGTTCGGGACAGGGGGCTTTCGAGCAGTACTTC
clone_size: once
v_call: TRBV27
d_call: TRBD1
j_call: TRBJ2-7

cdr3_aa: CAISEWIADEQFF
cdr3_nt: TGTGCCATCAGTGAGTGGATAGCGGATGAGCAGTTCTTC
clone_size: -
v_call: TRBV10-3
d_call: -
j_call: TRBJ2-1

cdr3_aa: CASSSWGEIQQETQYF
cdr3_nt: TGTGCCAGCAGTTCCTGGGGGGAGATCCAACAAGAGACCCAGTACTTC
clone_size: once
v_call: TRBV7-8
d_call: -
j_call: TRBJ2-5

cdr3_aa: CASSGLAGISTDTQYF
cdr3_nt: TGTGCCAGCAGTGGGCTAGCGGGGATTTCAACAGATACGCAGTATTTT
clone_size: -
v_call: TRBV6-1
d_call: TRBD2
j_call: TRBJ2-3

cdr3_aa: CASIQGYGYTF
cdr3_nt: TGTGCCAGCATCCAGGGGTATGGCTACACCTTC
clone_size: -
v_call: TRBV27
d_call: -
j_call: TRBJ1-2

cdr3_aa: CASSYSGGLSYEQYF
cdr3_nt: TGTGCCAGCAGCTACTCTGGGGGGCTCAGCTACGAGCAGTACTTC
clone_size: -
v_call: TRBV5-5
d_call: -
j_call: TRBJ2-7

cdr3_aa: CAISELEDEQFF
cdr3_nt: TGTGCCATCAGTGAGTTGGAGGATGAGCAGTTCTTC
clone_size: -
v_call: TRBV10-3
d_call: -
j_call: TRBJ2-1

cdr3_aa: CASSLDGGTDTQYF
cdr3_nt: TGCGCCAGCAGCTTGGATGGTGGCACAGATACGCAGTATTTT
clone_size: -
v_call: TRBV5-1
d_call: -
j_call: TRBJ2-3

cdr3_aa: CASTQGLGTGYGYTF
cdr3_nt: TGTGCCAGCACTCAGGGCCTCGGGACAGGCTATGGCTACACCTTC
clone_size: -
v_call: TRBV6-6
d_call: TRBD1
j_call: TRBJ1-2

cdr3_aa: CASSLGQVNGYTF
cdr3_nt: TGTGCCAGCAGCTTAGGGCAGGTGAATGGCTACACCTTC
clone_size: medium-sized
v_call: TRBV11-2
d_call: -
j_call: TRBJ1-2

cdr3_aa: CASSEKPLMGHPMNTEAFF
cdr3_nt: TGTGCCAGCAGTGAAAAGCCGCTTATGGGACATCCCATGAACACTGAAGCTTTCTTT
clone_size: -
v_call: TRBV6-1
d_call: -
j_call: TRBJ1-1

cdr3_aa: CASSLAGGLAITDTQYF
cdr3_nt: TGTGCCAGCAGCTTGGCAGGGGGACTAGCGATCACAGATACGCAGTATTTT
clone_size: -
v_call: TRBV5-6
d_call: TRBD2
j_call: TRBJ2-3

cdr3_aa: CASSGRGQGIGEQFF
cdr3_nt: TGTGCCAGCAGCGGACGGGGACAGGGAATAGGGGAGCAGTTCTTC
clone_size: -
v_call: TRBV9
d_call: TRBD1
j_call: TRBJ2-1

cdr3_aa: CASSFRSGGNTDTQYF
cdr3_nt: TGTGCCAGCAGCTTCCGTAGCGGGGGGAACACAGATACGCAGTATTTT
clone_size: -
v_call: TRBV11-3
d_call: TRBD2
j_call: TRBJ2-3

cdr3_aa: CASSQDGLAYEQYF
cdr3_nt: TGCGCCAGCAGCCAAGACGGACTAGCCTACGAGCAGTACTTC
clone_size: -
v_call: TRBV4-1
d_call: TRBD2
j_call: TRBJ2-7

cdr3_aa: CASSSLDRYNEQFF
cdr3_nt: TGTGCCAGCAGTTCCCTAGACCGCTACAATGAGCAGTTCTTC
clone_size: -
v_call: TRBV6-5
d_call: -
j_call: TRBJ2-1

cdr3_aa: CASSFLWGGQETQYF
cdr3_nt: TGTGCCAGCAGCTTCCTGTGGGGGGGACAAGAGACCCAGTACTTC
clone_size: -
v_call: TRBV7-2
d_call: TRBD2
j_call: TRBJ2-5

cdr3_aa: CASSLGGTMNTEAFF
cdr3_nt: TGTGCCAGCAGCTTGGGAGGGACGATGAACACTGAAGCTTTCTTT
clone_size: -
v_call: TRBV5-4
d_call: -
j_call: TRBJ1-1

cdr3_aa: CASSIGRDITEAFF
cdr3_nt: TGTGCCAGTAGTATAGGCAGAGACATCACTGAAGCTTTCTTT
clone_size: -
v_call: TRBV19
d_call: -
j_call: TRBJ1-1

cdr3_aa: CASSTLTGTYEQYF
cdr3_nt: TGTGCCAGCAGTACTCTGACAGGGACTTACGAGCAGTACTTC
clone_size: -
v_call: TRBV28
d_call: -
j_call: TRBJ2-7

cdr3_aa: CASSPYSGSGYEQYF
cdr3_nt: TGTGCCAGCAGCCCGTATAGCGGGAGCGGTTACGAGCAGTACTTC
clone_size: -
v_call: TRBV11-2
d_call: TRBD2
j_call: TRBJ2-7

cdr3_aa: CASSDNRESTEAFF
cdr3_nt: TGCGCCAGCAGTGATAACAGGGAGTCGACTGAAGCTTTCTTT
clone_size: -
v_call: TRBV10-1
d_call: -
j_call: TRBJ1-1

cdr3_aa: CASSQPRLVDEKLFF
cdr3_nt: TGCGCCAGCAGCCAACCCCGGCTAGTAGACGAAAAACTGTTTTTT
clone_size: -
v_call: TRBV4-1
d_call: -
j_call: TRBJ1-4

cdr3_aa: CASSFFVAGDYNEQFF
cdr3_nt: TGTGCCAGCAGCTTTTTTGTAGCGGGAGACTACAATGAGCAGTTCTTC
clone_size: -
v_call: TRBV7-9
d_call: TRBD2
j_call: TRBJ2-1

cdr3_aa: CASSPSEVGETQPQHF
cdr3_nt: TGTGCCAGCTCACCAAGTGAGGTGGGCGAAACTCAGCCCCAGCATTTT
clone_size: -
v_call: TRBV18
d_call: -
j_call: TRBJ1-5

cdr3_aa: CASSFLGGTYEQYF
cdr3_nt: TGCGCCAGCAGCTTTTTAGGAGGGACCTACGAGCAGTACTTC
clone_size: -
v_call: TRBV5-1
d_call: -
j_call: TRBJ2-7

cdr3_aa: CASSLDLAFTGELFF
cdr3_nt: TGTGCCAGCAGCTTAGACCTTGCCTTCACCGGGGAGCTGTTTTTT
clone_size: -
v_call: TRBV11-2
d_call: -
j_call: TRBJ2-2

cdr3_aa: CASSRTPGPIDTEAFF
cdr3_nt: TGTGCCAGCAGCCGTACCCCGGGGCCCATTGACACTGAAGCTTTCTTT
clone_size: once
v_call: TRBV5-4
d_call: -
j_call: TRBJ1-1

cdr3_aa: CASSQDGGSLTFLNTEAFF
cdr3_nt: TGTGCCAGCAGCCAAGACGGAGGCTCTTTGACGTTTCTGAACACTGAAGCTTTCTTT
clone_size: -
v_call: TRBV14
d_call: -
j_call: TRBJ1-1

cdr3_aa: CASSKLPLAKNIQYF
cdr3_nt: TGTGCCAGCAGCAAGCTTCCACTAGCCAAAAACATTCAGTACTTC
clone_size: -
v_call: TRBV13
d_call: -
j_call: TRBJ2-4

cdr3_aa: CASSYSSPHSSYEQYF
cdr3_nt: TGTGCCAGCAGTTACTCAAGCCCTCATAGCTCCTACGAGCAGTACTTC
clone_size: -
v_call: TRBV6-5
d_call: -
j_call: TRBJ2-7

cdr3_aa: CASSPEGGAGTDTQYF
cdr3_nt: TGTGCCAGCAGCCCCGAAGGCGGGGCTGGCACAGATACGCAGTATTTT
clone_size: -
v_call: TRBV7-2
d_call: -
j_call: TRBJ2-3